This TCR beta chain was captured in a study of OX40 agonist ivuxolimab in advanced cancers. Profiling relied on immunoSEQ multiplex PCR, and the TCRdb table lists in-frame clones only, not all of them. This sample carries 71,000 or so clones, around nine tenths of them seen once, and the ten largest clones take just over 0.75%. V lost 3 bases and J lost 3; bases outside the gene matches: 8. This CDR3 has 16 residues. Per germline, CDR1 SGHKS and CDR2 YYEKEE (reference sequence). This clone showed up just once. The sample consisted of CD4+ or CD8+ T cells sorted from blood, taken in a trial of the OX40 agonist ivuxolimab. This clonotype was obtained from an adult with an advanced solid tumor such as melanoma, head and neck, liver or kidney cancer. This sequence joins TRBV5-5 and TRBJ2-3; TRBD1 matches 9 bases. In nucleotides, the CDR3 is TGTGCCAGCAGCTCGACGGGACAGGGAAGAACAGATACGCAGTATTTT. Protein: CASSSTGQGRTDTQYF.